The entry below gives a single TCR beta chain sequence along with its context. This sample is part of a study of glioma-infiltrating T cells after dendritic cell vaccination. The CDR3 consists of 17 residues. TCRdb's copy holds only in-frame clones and misses some; the assay was immunoSEQ multiplex PCR. The table shows about 92,000 clones, with around 86% occurring only once. The chain joins TRBV21-1 to TRBJ2-7; the DNA was not compared with TRBD1, the D call given in the table. TRBV21-1 represents a pseudogene. Specimen: blood, collected before dendritic cell vaccination. The sequence derives from a human donor with glioblastoma. The CDR3: CASTKSRKDSEDYEQYF. In DNA, the CDR3 is TGTGCCAGCACCAAATCAAGAAAGGACAGTGAAGACTACGAGCAGTACTTC.